These 19 T cell receptor beta chains were sequenced from one sample in a study of Ad26.COV2.S vaccination and SARS-CoV-2 variants. Some clones are missing from TCRdb's copy, which holds only in-frame ones; the method was immunoSEQ multiplex PCR. The table includes more than 150,000 clones, roughly 85% detected once. The sample here was peripheral blood, taken after recovery from COVID-19. The receptors shown here come from a human donor who had recovered from COVID-19.

Comments on this clone: Germline is not matched at one junction end, which may reflect a read error. The V gene is TRBV5-1, the J gene TRBJ2-5, with a weak D call TRBD2 (7 bases). The CDR3 length is 15 residues. The germline V gene has CDR1 SGHRS and CDR2 YFSETQ. The CDR3 coding sequence is TGCACCAGCAGCTTGGCCGGCGGGGGCGGAGAGACCCAGTACTTC. Translating it yields CTSSLAGGGGETQYF.

The DNA for the CDR3 is TGTGCCAGCAGTTACGAGCCGGGGCGGTACGAGCAGTACTTC. Encoded protein: CASSYEPGRYEQYF. The chain carries TRBV6-2 or TRBV6-3 and TRBJ2-7; D may be TRBD1 or TRBD2 (5 bases each). CDR1 is MNHEY and CDR2 is SVGEGT in the germline V gene. The CDR3 sequence is 14 residues long. V was pared by 2 bases and J by 4 bases, with 12 bases between.

The chain uses TRBV30 and TRBJ2-3; D is ambiguous. The CDR3 runs 15 residues. V was trimmed by 0 bases and J by 5 bases, leaving 15 bases between them. From germline, CDR1 is GTSNPN and CDR2 SVGIG (reference sequence). The DNA for the CDR3 is TGTGCCTGGAGTGTACGAGCCTCTGGTGGAGATACGCAGTATTTT. This sequence encodes CAWSVRASGGDTQYF.

The chain has TRBV28 and TRBJ1-2, with no clear D. Trimming removed 6 bases at V and 4 bases at J, with 15 bases between. The CDR3 totals 14 residues. Germline-derived CDR1 and CDR2 are MDHEN and SYDVKM. The CDR3 region has the DNA TGTGCCAGCAGCACTCAGATGGGGTCCTATGGCTACACCTTC. This translates into CASSTQMGSYGYTF.

This chain links TRBV3-1 (or the pseudogene TRBV3-2) with TRBJ2-5, with D maybe TRBD2 (6 bases). V was shortened by 0 bases and J by 5 bases, with 10 bases between the two germline ends. Germline V lookup: CDR1 LGHDT, CDR2 YNNKEL (reference sequence). The CDR3 totals 14 residues. CDR3 loop: CASSQDAAGETQYF. CDR3 DNA sequence: TGTGCCAGCAGCCAAGATGCGGCGGGGGAGACCCAGTACTTC.

The rearrangement uses TRBV4-1 and TRBJ1-4; no definite D call. Germline CDR1 and CDR2: MGHRA and YSYEKL. This CDR3 region has 14 residues. V lost 4 bases and J 8 bases, leaving 14 bases between the germline ends. The CDR3 loop reads CASSPGHLLEKLFF. For the CDR3, the DNA is TGCGCCAGCAGCCCCGGGCATTTGCTAGAAAAACTGTTTTTT.

This chain joins TRBV6-5 and TRBJ1-1; 7 bases fit TRBD1. Germline CDR1 and CDR2: MNHEY and SVGAGI. The CDR3 sequence is 15 residues long. V gave up 8 bases and J gave up 6 bases; unmatched junction bases: 15. Here the CDR3 reads CASQGVLAFDAEAFF. The CDR3 DNA is TGTGCCAGCCAGGGGGTTTTGGCCTTCGATGCTGAAGCTTTCTTT.

The chain is built from TRBV7-9 and TRBJ1-2, with no clear D. Germline-derived CDR1 and CDR2 are SEHNR and FQNEAQ (reference sequence). The CDR3 consists of 14 residues. V was trimmed by 3 bases and J by 8 bases, leaving 16 bases between them. CDR3 loop: CASSFWASARGYTF. The CDR3 bases are TGTGCCAGCAGCTTTTGGGCCTCCGCCCGAGGCTACACCTTC.

The chain carries TRBV10-2 and TRBJ2-7; no clear D. This CDR3 has 12 residues. Trimming pared 3 bases from V and 6 bases from J, leaving 9 bases between. The germline gives CDR1 WSHSY, CDR2 SAAADI. The CDR3 DNA follows: TGCGCCAGCAGTGAACAAGGTCTCGAGCAGTACTTC. This codes for CASSEQGLEQYF.

The chain combines TRBV2 with TRBJ2-1, with unresolved D. Germline values: CDR1 SNHLY, CDR2 FYNNEI. V dropped 2 bases and J dropped 10 bases, with 15 bases sitting between them. This CDR3 region has 14 residues. The CDR3 reads CASSELGSRTEQFF. As DNA, the CDR3 is TGTGCCAGCAGTGAACTAGGGTCCAGGACGGAGCAGTTCTTC.

The gene calls are TRBV5-1 and TRBJ1-1; maybe TRBD1 (5 bases). The germline V gene encodes CDR1 SGHRS and CDR2 YFSETQ. Trimming pared 0 bases from V and 5 bases from J, leaving 14 bases between. The CDR3 extends over 15 amino acids. The CDR3: CASSLVVGVETEAFF. The CDR3 nucleotides read TGCGCCAGCAGCTTGGTGGTAGGGGTTGAGACTGAAGCTTTCTTT.

The chain employs TRBV7-8 and TRBJ2-7; TRBD1 matches 9 bases. Germline values: CDR1 SGHVS, CDR2 FQNEAQ. The CDR3 totals 14 residues. Germline trimming cut 5 bases from V and 4 bases from J; bases unmatched to any gene: 6. The CDR3 spells CASSPGTGRYEQYF. The DNA for the CDR3 is TGTGCCAGCAGCCCCGGGACAGGGAGGTACGAGCAGTACTTC. The whole variable domain, remainder taken from reference TRBV7-8 and TRBJ2-7, is GAGVSQSPRYKVAKRGQDVALRCDPISGHVSLFWYQQALGQGPEFLTYFQNEAQLDKSGLPSDRFFAERPEGSVSTLKIQRTQQEDSAVYLCASSPGTGRYEQYFGPGTRLTVT.

The chain combines TRBV11-1 with TRBJ2-1, with D unresolved. The CDR3 spans 14 residues. Trimming stripped 7 bases from V and 7 bases from J, with 17 bases between. The germline CDR1 and CDR2 sequences are SGHAT and FQDESV (reference sequence). CDR3 DNA: TGTGCCAGCACCTTCCTAGTAGCTGGGAATGAGCAGTTCTTC. Translating it yields CASTFLVAGNEQFF.

The chain uses TRBV15 and TRBJ2-7, with 8 nucleotides matching TRBD2. The CDR3 has 15 amino acids. V lost 0 bases, J lost 2 bases, and 3 bases stayed unmatched. Germline V gene lookup returns CDR1 LNHNV and CDR2 YYDKDF (reference sequence). The CDR3 here is CATSRERGGAYEQYF. In nucleotides, the CDR3 is TGTGCCACCAGCAGAGAACGGGGGGGCGCCTACGAGCAGTACTTC. Together with reference TRBV15 and TRBJ2-7, the CDR3 gives the full variable domain: DAMVIQNPRYQVTQFGKPVTLSCSQTLNHNVMYWYQQKSSQAPKLLFHYYDKDFNNEADTPDNFQSRRPNTSFCFLDIRSPGLGDTAMYLCATSRERGGAYEQYFGPGTRLTVT.

V and J are TRBV7-9 and TRBJ2-7, with D unclear. CDR3 size: 12 residues. The germline CDR1 and CDR2 sequences are SEHNR and FQNEAQ (reference sequence). The V end lost 5 bases, the J end lost 3 bases, and 8 bases lay between the germline ends. Here the CDR3 DNA reads TGTGCCAGCAGCCTCATCAGCTACGAGCAGTACTTC. This translates into CASSLISYEQYF.

This rearrangement joins TRBV6-6 to TRBJ1-6, with a weak D call TRBD1 (6 bases). The germline CDR1 and CDR2 sequences are MNHNY and SVGAGI (reference sequence). Trimming pared 7 bases from V and 7 bases from J, leaving 17 bases between. CDR3 size: 15 residues. This CDR3 is CASIRGQDLNSPLHF. CDR3 nucleotides: TGTGCCAGCATCCGGGGACAAGACTTAAATTCACCCCTCCACTTT.

The genes are TRBV6-5 and TRBJ2-3; 7 nucleotides match TRBD1. Losses at the gene ends were 5 bases for V and 2 bases for J; bases not matched to a gene: 4. In germline, CDR1 is MNHEY, CDR2 SVGAGI. This CDR3 is built from 14 residues. CDR3 sequence (DNA): TGTGCCAGCAGTCCGCAGGGGGTCACAGATACGCAGTATTTT. This gives the protein CASSPQGVTDTQYF.

The chain employs TRBV19 and TRBJ1-5; the D gene is possibly TRBD1 (5 bases). The CDR3 contains 15 residues. V was cut by 1 base and J by 6 bases, with 13 bases left in between. Germline CDR1 LNHDA, CDR2 SQIVND (reference sequence). CDR3 sequence reads: CASSIVGGGSQPQHF. The DNA of the CDR3 is TGTGCCAGTAGTATAGTGGGGGGGGGAAGTCAGCCCCAGCATTTT.

The chain uses TRBV7-7 and TRBJ2-7, with D possibly TRBD2 on 6 matching bases. The CDR3 totals 17 residues. Deletions cut 1 base from V and 2 bases from J, with 18 bases between. Germline values: CDR1 SSHAT, CDR2 FNYEAQ (reference sequence). Written as DNA, the CDR3 is TGTGCCAGCAGCTTAGAACGCCGGCGGGAAGTAACCTACGAGCAGTACTTC. Encoded protein: CASSLERRREVTYEQYF.